These 9 T cell receptor beta chains were sequenced from one sample in a study of OX40 agonist ivuxolimab in advanced cancers. This table comes from immunoSEQ multiplex PCR, and its TCRdb copy is limited to in-frame clones, with some not included. The table includes roughly 38,000 clones, around two thirds detected once. This sample comprised CD4+ or CD8+ T cells sorted from blood, obtained in a trial of the OX40 agonist ivuxolimab. The receptors stem from an adult with an advanced solid tumor such as melanoma, head and neck, liver or kidney cancer.

The chain uses TRBV6-1 and TRBJ1-5; TRBD1 matches 8 bases. This CDR3 has 16 residues. V shed 4 bases, J shed 2 bases, and the junction held 7 bases outside the gene matches. CDR1 and CDR2 from the germline V gene are MNHNS and SASEGT. CDR3 DNA sequence: TGTGCCAGCAGTGGAGCCCCGGGACAGGGCAATCAGCCCCAGCATTTT. It codes for CASSGAPGQGNQPQHF.

The chain employs TRBV11-2 and TRBJ1-1, with D hard to call. Per the germline V gene, CDR1 is SGHAT and CDR2 is FQNNGV. Between the trimmed V and J ends, which lost 5 bases and 7 bases, there was a span of 11 bases. The CDR3 loop spans 12 amino acids. In DNA form, the CDR3 reads TGTGCCAGCAGCATAGTATCTGGTGAAGCTTTCTTT. Its translation is CASSIVSGEAFF.

This clone was seen just once. The chain uses TRBV2 and TRBJ1-2; no firm D call. Germline V CDR1 and CDR2: SNHLY, FYNNEI. This CDR3 contains 13 residues. The V end was cut by 6 bases, the J end by 8 bases, with 16 bases between. The CDR3 reads CASSGREARGYTF. As DNA, the CDR3 is TGTGCCAGCAGCGGTAGGGAGGCGCGGGGCTACACCTTC.

The chain uses TRBV2 and TRBJ1-1; tentative D call: TRBD1 (6 bases). V was cut by 7 bases and J by 1 base, with 7 bases left in between. Germline values: CDR1 SNHLY, CDR2 FYNNEI. CDR3 size: 12 residues. This CDR3 is CASKDRNTEAFF. CDR3 nucleotide sequence: TGTGCCAGCAAGGACAGGAACACTGAAGCTTTCTTT.

CDR3 sequence reads: CASTKGTVGHNEQFF. In nucleotides, the CDR3 is TGTGCCAGCACCAAGGGGACAGTGGGTCACAATGAGCAGTTCTTC. The chain couples TRBV2 to TRBJ2-1, with 7 bases that match TRBD1. Looked up from germline, CDR1 is SNHLY and CDR2 is FYNNEI. Trimming took 7 bases from V and 5 from J; bases not matched to a gene: 11. The CDR3 runs to 15 residues.

This clone turned up a few times. The chain carries TRBV30 and TRBJ2-7; possibly TRBD2 for D (8 bases). Trimming pared 0 bases from V and 4 bases from J, leaving 22 bases between. In germline, CDR1 is GTSNPN, CDR2 SVGIG (reference sequence). CDR3 length: 17 amino acids. This chain's CDR3 is CAWSVLEGARGVYEQYF. The DNA of the CDR3 is TGTGCCTGGAGTGTACTTGAGGGGGCGCGGGGGGTGTACGAGCAGTACTTC.

Written as DNA, the CDR3 is TGTGCCAGCAGCCCTACTCTTCCGGGACAGGGCTACGAGCAGTACTTC. It is translated as CASSPTLPGQGYEQYF. The chain employs TRBV9 and TRBJ2-7, with 9 bases aligning to TRBD1. The V segment lost 4 bases and the J segment 3 bases; nucleotides outside the gene matches: 11. This CDR3 contains 16 residues. From germline, CDR1 is SGDLS and CDR2 YYNGEE.

This chain joins TRBV5-6 and TRBJ1-2; a weak D match, TRBD1 (5 bases). Trimming removed 1 base at V and 3 bases at J, with 10 bases between. This CDR3 contains 14 residues. In germline, CDR1 is SGHDT, CDR2 YYEEEE. The CDR3 DNA follows: TGTGCCAGCAGCTTGACGGGGCCGTACTATGGCTACACCTTC. Its translation: CASSLTGPYYGYTF.

The chain couples TRBV27 to TRBJ2-1; 12 positions agree with TRBD2. J was trimmed by 10 bases and V by 7 bases; bases with no gene match: 14. The CDR3 spans 16 residues. Germline CDR1 MNHEY, CDR2 SMNVEV (reference sequence). This CDR3 reads CASTQSASGGAGEQFF. The CDR3 bases are TGTGCCAGCACCCAAAGTGCTAGCGGGGGGGCCGGGGAGCAGTTCTTC.